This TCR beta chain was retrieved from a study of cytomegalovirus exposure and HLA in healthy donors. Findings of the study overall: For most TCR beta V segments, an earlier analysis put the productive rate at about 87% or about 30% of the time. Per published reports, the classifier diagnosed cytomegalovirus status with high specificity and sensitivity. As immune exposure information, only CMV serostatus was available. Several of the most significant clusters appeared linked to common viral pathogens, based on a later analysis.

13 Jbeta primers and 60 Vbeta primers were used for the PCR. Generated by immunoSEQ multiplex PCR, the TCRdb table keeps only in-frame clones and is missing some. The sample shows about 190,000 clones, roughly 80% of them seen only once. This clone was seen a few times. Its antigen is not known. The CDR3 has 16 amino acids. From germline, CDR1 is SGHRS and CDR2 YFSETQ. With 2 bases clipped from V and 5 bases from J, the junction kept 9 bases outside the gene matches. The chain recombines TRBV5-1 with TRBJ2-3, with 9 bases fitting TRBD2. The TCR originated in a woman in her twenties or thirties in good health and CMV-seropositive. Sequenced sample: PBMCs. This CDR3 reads CASSFTDSGRGDTQYF. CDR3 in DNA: TGCGCCAGCAGCTTCACCGATAGCGGGAGAGGAGATACGCAGTATTTT.